These 28 T cell receptor beta chains were sequenced from one sample in a study of cytomegalovirus exposure and HLA in healthy donors. It was with 60 Vbeta and 13 Jbeta primers that the PCR ran. The protocol was immunoSEQ multiplex PCR, while the TCRdb copy is restricted to in-frame clones and leaves out a portion. This sample's table reports 70,000 or so clones. The sample consisted of PBMCs. The receptors shown here come from a man aged 40-50 years in good health and CMV-seronegative.

V is TRBV5-1 and J is TRBJ2-5; D gene ambiguous. CDR1 SGHRS and CDR2 YFSETQ come from the germline V gene. CDR3 length equals 16 residues. Trimming removed 0 bases at V and 3 bases at J, with 15 bases between. The CDR3, as DNA: TGCGCCAGCAGCTTGGTTGGTACAGATCGAGAAGAGACCCAGTACTTC. This translates into CASSLVGTDREETQYF.

This chain joins TRBV5-1 and TRBJ2-1; a possible D gene is TRBD2 (5 bases). Per the germline V gene, CDR1 is SGHRS and CDR2 is YFSETQ. V lost 4 bases and J 0 bases, leaving 23 bases between the germline ends. This CDR3 is 19 amino acids long. CDR3 residues: CASSRERSTGYSSYNEQFF. The CDR3 DNA sequence: TGCGCCAGCAGCCGCGAAAGGTCAACGGGGTACAGCTCCTACAATGAGCAGTTCTTC.

The V call is TRBV7-3, the J call TRBJ1-1; D is perhaps TRBD1 (6 bases). V lost 3 bases to trimming and J lost 0 bases, with 11 bases between them. The CDR3 is 15 residues long. The germline gives CDR1 SGHTA, CDR2 FQGTGA. CDR3 protein: CASSFGGGMNTEAFF. CDR3 sequence (DNA): TGTGCCAGCAGCTTCGGGGGGGGCATGAACACTGAAGCTTTCTTT.

This chain connects TRBV6-1 to TRBJ1-5; D call uncertain. The V gene's germline CDR1 is MNHNS and CDR2 SASEGT. V was shortened by 6 bases and J by 0 bases, with 12 bases between the two germline ends. This CDR3 is 15 amino acids long. CDR3 DNA: TGTGCCAGCAGACTGGAGGGAAATAGCAATCAGCCCCAGCATTTT. Its translation: CASRLEGNSNQPQHF.

V and J are TRBV5-6 and TRBJ1-6; D is unresolved. The CDR3 is 16 amino acids. The V gene lost 2 bases and the J gene lost 0 bases, with 9 bases spanning the gap. Looked up from germline, CDR1 is SGHDT and CDR2 is YYEEEE. CDR3 sequence (DNA): TGTGCCAGCAGCTTTTCGCGTTACTCCTATAATTCACCCCTCCACTTT. It specifies CASSFSRYSYNSPLHF. Full variable domain (missing parts from reference TRBV5-6 and TRBJ1-6): DAGVTQSPTHLIKTRGQQVTLRCSPKSGHDTVSWYQQALGQGPQFIFQYYEEEERQRGNFPDRFSGHQFPNYSSELNVNALLLGDSALYLCASSFSRYSYNSPLHFGNGTRLTVT.

The chain has TRBV6-5 and TRBJ2-7; no firm D call. Trimming stripped 8 bases from V and 5 bases from J, with 10 bases between. CDR3 size: 11 residues. Looked up from germline, CDR1 is MNHEY and CDR2 is SVGAGI. For the CDR3, the DNA is TGTGCCAGCCCCCCCCTTAACGAGCAGTACTTC. Protein sequence: CASPPLNEQYF.

The rearrangement joins TRBV10-3 to TRBJ2-7, with D perhaps matching TRBD1 (5 bases). The CDR3 runs to 13 residues. V lost 3 bases and J 5 bases, leaving 11 bases between the germline ends. The germline V gene has CDR1 ENHRY and CDR2 SYGVKD. CDR3 loop: CAISDPREDEQYF. Written as DNA, the CDR3 is TGTGCCATCAGTGACCCCAGGGAAGACGAGCAGTACTTC.

J is TRBJ2-7 and V is TRBV27, with D perhaps matching TRBD1 (7 bases). CDR3 length: 16 amino acids. Trimming took off 6 bases at V and 0 bases at J, with 18 bases between the two ends. Germline assignment: CDR1 MNHEY and CDR2 SMNVEV (reference sequence). CDR3 sequence: CASSLEGGQSSYEQYF. For the CDR3, the DNA is TGTGCCAGCAGCCTCGAGGGGGGACAGAGCTCCTACGAGCAGTACTTC.

The chain recombines TRBV6-1 with TRBJ1-5, with TRBD1 matching 9 bases. Germline values: CDR1 MNHNS, CDR2 SASEGT. V was clipped by 5 bases and J by 6 bases; unmatched bases: 5. This CDR3 contains 14 residues. CDR3 in amino acids: CASSQGQGTQPQHF. The CDR3, as DNA: TGTGCCAGCAGTCAGGGACAGGGAACTCAGCCCCAGCATTTT.

V and J are TRBV30 and TRBJ1-6, with D perhaps TRBD1 (6 bases). Looked up from germline, CDR1 is GTSNPN and CDR2 is SVGIG (reference sequence). The CDR3 covers 13 residues. The ends were cut back, 3 bases at V and 6 bases at J, with 9 bases in the middle. The CDR3 DNA follows: TGTGCCTGGAGACTCAGGGGTAATTCACCCCTCCACTTT. Translation gives CAWRLRGNSPLHF. The variable domain in full, with the rest retrieved from reference TRBV30 and TRBJ1-6, is SQTIHQWPATLVQPVGSPLSLECTVEGTSNPNLYWYRQAAGRGLQLLFYSVGIGQISSEVPQNLSASRPQDRQFILSSKKLLLSDSGFYLCAWRLRGNSPLHFGNGTRLTVT.

The genes are TRBV6-1 and TRBJ1-6; D is possibly TRBD1 (6 bases). The V gene lost 4 bases and the J gene lost 4 bases, with 11 bases spanning the gap. Germline CDR1 reads MNHNS; CDR2 reads SASEGT. The CDR3 length is 15 residues. The CDR3 region has the DNA TGTGCCAGCAGTGGAATGACAGGATATAATTCACCCCTCCACTTT. Its protein is CASSGMTGYNSPLHF.

The chain links TRBV19 to TRBJ2-5; D is unresolved. CDR1 and CDR2 from the germline V gene are LNHDA and SQIVND (reference sequence). V dropped 5 bases and J dropped 1 base, with 14 bases sitting between them. The CDR3 contains 15 residues. The CDR3 DNA is TGTGCCAGTAGTCCCCGTCGCCCTACCCAAGAGACCCAGTACTTC. Protein sequence: CASSPRRPTQETQYF.

The chain carries TRBV5-1 and TRBJ1-1, with D maybe TRBD1 (6 bases). The V gene's germline CDR1 is SGHRS and CDR2 YFSETQ. This CDR3 is built from 17 residues. Trimming took 0 bases from V and 1 from J, leaving 16 bases between them. CDR3 in DNA: TGCGCCAGCAGCTTGGATTGGGGGCAGCGGGGGAACACTGAAGCTTTCTTT. Protein product: CASSLDWGQRGNTEAFF.

This chain joins TRBV30 and TRBJ2-2; 9 nucleotides line up with TRBD2. This CDR3 contains 17 residues. Germline V gene lookup returns CDR1 GTSNPN and CDR2 SVGIG (reference sequence). The junction had 9 bases not matched to a gene; V was cut back by 2 bases and J by 2 bases. CDR3 amino acids: CAWSKRGATINTGELFF. CDR3 coding DNA: TGTGCCTGGAGTAAGCGGGGGGCCACGATTAACACCGGGGAGCTGTTTTTT.

V is TRBV6-5 and J is TRBJ1-2, with D possibly TRBD1 on 5 matching bases. CDR1 MNHEY and CDR2 SVGAGI come from the germline V gene. The ends were cut back, 5 bases at V and 7 bases at J, with 20 bases in the middle. This CDR3 contains 15 residues. The CDR3 sequence: CASSPSQGLISGYTF. In nucleotides, the CDR3 is TGTGCCAGCAGTCCCTCCCAGGGACTTATTTCTGGCTACACCTTC.

J is TRBJ2-7 and V is TRBV6-5, with 10 bases that match TRBD1. Germline CDR1 is MNHEY and CDR2 is SVGAGI. The V and J ends lost 4 bases and 2 bases, in that order; junction bases with no gene match: 2. The CDR3 has 14 amino acids. The CDR3 region is CASSSDRGTYEQYF. The CDR3 coding sequence is TGTGCCAGCAGTTCGGACAGGGGGACCTACGAGCAGTACTTC.

This chain uses TRBV30 with TRBJ2-1; 9 bases are a match to TRBD1. V trimming: 2 bases; J trimming: 7 bases; junction bases outside the gene matches: 6. Germline V lookup: CDR1 GTSNPN, CDR2 SVGIG (reference sequence). The CDR3 is 14 amino acids. For the CDR3, the DNA is TGTGCCTGGAGTACCGGGACAGGGATAAATGAGCAGTTCTTC. It is translated as CAWSTGTGINEQFF.

The chain couples TRBV7-2 to TRBJ1-2, with D perhaps matching TRBD1 (5 bases). The germline V gene encodes CDR1 SGHTA and CDR2 FQGNSA. The CDR3 is 15 residues long. V lost 1 base and J lost 3, with 12 bases in between. The CDR3 nucleotides read TGTGCCAGCAGCTTAGTGGCAGGGTTTGACTATGGCTACACCTTC. It specifies CASSLVAGFDYGYTF.

This chain links TRBV4-1 with TRBJ2-6; possible D gene TRBD2, 7 bases. V shed 2 bases and J shed 4 bases, with 15 bases lying between them. The germline CDR1 and CDR2 sequences are MGHRA and YSYEKL. There are 17 residues in the CDR3. CDR3 in DNA: TGCGCCAGCAGCCAACCCTGGGGGGGCCGGGGGGCCAACGTCCTGACTTTC. The encoded protein is CASSQPWGGRGANVLTF.

The chain is built from TRBV30 and TRBJ2-2; no definite D call. V shed 2 bases and J shed 1 base, with 5 bases lying between them. From germline, CDR1 is GTSNPN and CDR2 SVGIG (reference sequence). The CDR3 is 13 amino acids. The CDR3, as DNA: TGTGCCTGGAGTTTATGGAACACCGGGGAGCTGTTTTTT. Its protein product is CAWSLWNTGELFF.

The rearrangement joins TRBV6-1 to TRBJ1-5; no clear D gene. Germline lookup yields CDR1 MNHNS and CDR2 SASEGT. The CDR3 has 15 residues. Deletions cut 1 base from V and 7 bases from J, with 14 bases between. The CDR3 spells CASSEVMEGPQPQHF. The CDR3 DNA is TGTGCCAGCAGTGAAGTGATGGAGGGTCCCCAGCCCCAGCATTTT.

A note on this clone: Distinct nucleotide sequences in the sample also encode this CDR3. The chain links TRBV29-1 to TRBJ1-2; D unclear. Deletions cut 6 bases from V and 2 bases from J, with 22 bases between. The CDR3 sequence is 16 residues long. CDR1 and CDR2 from the germline V gene are SQVTM and ANQGSEA. The CDR3 DNA is TGCAGCGTCGACCTACCGCTCCAACAGATGAACTATGGCTACACCTTC. It yields the protein CSVDLPLQQMNYGYTF.

The V call is TRBV10-3, the J call TRBJ1-1; perhaps TRBD1 as D (6 bases). V was shortened by 0 bases and J by 5 bases, with 10 bases between the two germline ends. The CDR3 totals 14 residues. Germline assignment: CDR1 ENHRY and CDR2 SYGVKD. The CDR3 is CAISESDRRTEAFF. The CDR3 DNA follows: TGTGCCATCAGTGAGTCGGACAGAAGGACTGAAGCTTTCTTT.

The CDR3 sequence is CAWREGPNQPQHF. Here the CDR3 DNA reads TGTGCCTGGCGGGAGGGGCCGAATCAGCCCCAGCATTTT. The rearrangement uses TRBV30 and TRBJ1-5; a possible D gene is TRBD1 (5 bases). Trimming stripped 5 bases from V and 4 bases from J, with 12 bases between. CDR1 is GTSNPN, CDR2 SVGIG, per germline (reference sequence). The CDR3 runs 13 residues.

The V call is TRBV28, the J call TRBJ2-7, with D unresolved. CDR1 and CDR2 from the germline V gene are MDHEN and SYDVKM. The CDR3 has 13 residues. V was shortened by 6 bases and J by 2 bases, with 11 bases between the two germline ends. The CDR3 reads CASSLEVPYEQYF. CDR3 nucleotide sequence: TGTGCCAGCAGCCTCGAGGTACCCTACGAGCAGTACTTC.

The rearrangement joins TRBV18 to TRBJ2-2, with 8 bases lining up with TRBD2. V trimming: 3 bases; J trimming: 6 bases; junction bases outside the gene matches: 3. The CDR3 is 14 residues long. CDR1 and CDR2 (germline): KGHSH, LQKENI. The CDR3 DNA reads as TGTGCCAGCTCACCGGCGGGGGGCGCCGGGGAGCTGTTTTTT. Amino acid sequence: CASSPAGGAGELFF.

This chain uses TRBV6-5 with TRBJ1-3; 8 positions agree with TRBD1. Losses at the gene ends were 6 bases for V and 4 bases for J; bases not matched to a gene: 5. This CDR3 contains 14 residues. In germline, CDR1 is MNHEY, CDR2 SVGAGI. CDR3: CASRQGAGGNTIYF. The DNA of the CDR3 is TGTGCCAGCAGGCAGGGGGCAGGAGGAAACACCATATATTTT.

The chain links TRBV5-6 to TRBJ1-2; 7 bases are a match to TRBD1. V lost 4 bases, J lost 3 bases, and 6 bases stayed unmatched. The CDR3 is 14 residues long. Germline values: CDR1 SGHDT, CDR2 YYEEEE. The CDR3 here is CASSPDRDDYGYTF. The CDR3 DNA is TGTGCCAGCAGCCCTGACAGGGATGACTATGGCTACACCTTC.